These 13 T cell receptor beta chains originate from one sample sequenced in a study of early T cells in non-severe SARS-CoV-2 infection. TCRdb re-called the 5' RACE reads with MiXCR, one entry per CDR3 protein. The top ten clones hold over 6.5% of a sample with 25,000 to 40,000 distinct CDR3 sequences, 4.7% of them seen once. Sequencing was performed on whole blood. The receptors originated from an adult who was a healthcare worker with PCR-confirmed SARS-CoV-2 infection or an uninfected control (not recorded which).

This clonotype has just a few counts. V gene TRBV20-1 combines with J gene TRBJ2-1; 13 bases map to TRBD2. V shed 5 bases, J shed 3 bases, and the junction held 7 bases outside the gene matches. This CDR3 region has 16 residues. Germline V gene sequence: CDR1 DFQATT, CDR2 SNEGSKA (reference sequence). This chain's CDR3 is CSAPGLAGANYNEQFF. CDR3 bases: TGCAGTGCTCCTGGACTAGCGGGGGCAAACTACAATGAGCAGTTCTTC.

This clonotype came up a few times. The V gene is TRBV20-1, the J gene TRBJ2-2; D not certain. V lost 3 bases, J lost 4 bases, and 18 bases lay in between. Per the germline V gene, CDR1 is DFQATT and CDR2 is SNEGSKA (reference sequence). The CDR3 loop spans 16 amino acids. The CDR3 coding sequence is TGCAGTGCTAGGGTGACGGCTCCAACGGTCACCGGGGAGCTGTTTTTT. Translated: CSARVTAPTVTGELFF.

This clonotype has a count of ten or more. The CDR3 spells CASSVDPGQTYEQYF. The CDR3, as DNA: TGTGCCAGCAGCGTAGATCCAGGGCAAACCTACGAGCAGTACTTC. The chain recombines TRBV9 with TRBJ2-7, with a tentative D call TRBD1 (5 bases). The CDR3 covers 15 residues. Germline CDR1 is SGDLS and CDR2 is YYNGEE. Trimming took 0 bases from V and 2 from J, leaving 12 bases between them.

The table lists this clonotype with many counts. V and J are TRBV25-1 and TRBJ1-3, with D unclear. The CDR3 covers 13 residues. CDR1 and CDR2 from the germline V gene are MGHDK and SYGVNS. Deletions cut 5 bases from V and 0 bases from J, with 5 bases between. This chain's CDR3 is CASSPNSGNTIYF. The CDR3 DNA sequence: TGTGCCAGCAGTCCTAACTCTGGAAACACCATATATTTT. Supplemented by reference TRBV25-1 and TRBJ1-3, the full variable domain reads EADIYQTPRYLVIGTGKKITLECSQTMGHDKMYWYQQDPGMELHLIHYSYGVNSTEKGDLSSESTVSRIRTEHFPLTLESARPSHTSQYLCASSPNSGNTIYFGEGSWLTVV.

As regards this clonotype: A read error may produce the germline difference seen at one junction end. The V and J genes are TRBV2 and TRBJ2-7, with TRBD1 as a possible D gene (6 bases). The length of the CDR3 is 14 residues. From germline, CDR1 is SNHLY and CDR2 FYNNEI. The CDR3 is CASRYQGSSYEQYF. The DNA of the CDR3 is TGTGCCAGCAGGTATCAGGGGAGCTCCTATGAGCAGTACTTC.

This clonotype was detected many times. The chain employs TRBV7-9 and TRBJ2-7; no reliable D call. This CDR3 region has 14 residues. The V gene lost 3 bases and the J gene lost 5 bases, with 14 bases spanning the gap. The V gene's germline CDR1 is SEHNR and CDR2 FQNEAQ (reference sequence). The DNA of the CDR3 is TGTGCCAGCAGCTTGAGTTCCCCGCCGCACGAGCAGTACTTC. Translating it yields CASSLSSPPHEQYF.

The sample holds a few counts of this clonotype. The gene calls are TRBV2 and TRBJ1-6; the match to TRBD1 covers 10 bases. The CDR3 totals 14 residues. Germline loops: CDR1 SNHLY, CDR2 FYNNEI. J lost 7 bases, V lost 6 bases, and 3 bases had no gene match. As DNA, the CDR3 is TGTGCCAGCAGGTTGGGACAGGGGAATTCACCCCTCCACTTT. As protein: CASRLGQGNSPLHF.

The table lists this clonotype with many counts. V is TRBV12-3 or TRBV12-4 and J is TRBJ1-1; 7 positions agree with TRBD1. The CDR3 totals 14 residues. The trim removed 6 bases at V and 5 bases at J, leaving 9 bases unmatched. The chain's CDR3 is CASSDRALGTEAFF. CDR3 bases: TGTGCCAGCAGCGACAGGGCGTTGGGGACTGAAGCTTTCTTT.

This clonotype showed up just a few times. CDR3: CASTRDRVTEAFF. CDR3 bases: TGTGCCAGCACCAGGGACAGGGTCACTGAAGCTTTCTTT. This chain joins TRBV2 and TRBJ1-1; TRBD1 aligns across 9 bases. V lost 7 bases, J lost 4 bases, and 4 bases stayed unmatched. The CDR3 loop spans 13 amino acids. The germline V gene has CDR1 SNHLY and CDR2 FYNNEI.

This clonotype was picked up many times. This chain joins TRBV7-6 and TRBJ2-2; 9 bases are a match to TRBD1. This CDR3 is 16 amino acids long. Trimming at V came to 4 bases and at J to 0 bases, leaving 3 bases not matched to a gene. Germline CDR1 reads SGHVS; CDR2 reads FNYEAQ. CDR3 loop: CASSSQGAANTGELFF. CDR3 DNA: TGTGCCAGCAGCTCACAGGGGGCCGCGAACACCGGGGAGCTGTTTTTT.

This clonotype has ten or more counts. This rearrangement joins TRBV7-2 to TRBJ2-7; 11 bases map to TRBD2. The trim removed 7 bases at V and 7 bases at J, leaving 12 bases unmatched. This CDR3 is built from 15 residues. Germline loops: CDR1 SGHTA, CDR2 FQGNSA. In DNA, the CDR3 is TGTGCCAGCACCTTTGGTAGCGGGGGGGCTCGGGAGCAGTACTTC. As protein: CASTFGSGGAREQYF.

This clonotype was counted many times. The chain couples TRBV6-6 to TRBJ1-2; perhaps TRBD1 as D (5 bases). This CDR3 contains 14 residues. Between the trimmed V and J ends, which lost 7 bases and 4 bases, there was a span of 16 bases. The germline gives CDR1 MNHNY, CDR2 SVGAGI (reference sequence). CDR3 sequence: CASTFDGAGYGYTF. As DNA, the CDR3 is TGTGCCAGCACTTTCGATGGGGCAGGCTATGGCTACACCTTC.

This clonotype was counted many times. The chain carries TRBV5-1 and TRBJ2-5, with TRBD1 matching over 7 bases. The CDR3 has 15 amino acids. Per the germline V gene, CDR1 is SGHRS and CDR2 is YFSETQ. V lost 6 bases, J lost 1 base, and 9 bases stayed unmatched. In DNA form, the CDR3 reads TGCGCCAGCACGATCCAAGGGGGCGGCCAAGAGACCCAGTACTTC. The encoded protein is CASTIQGGGQETQYF. Combining the CDR3 with reference TRBV5-1 and TRBJ2-5 gives the whole variable domain KAGVTQTPRYLIKTRGQQVTLSCSPISGHRSVSWYQQTPGQGLQFLFEYFSETQRNKGNFPGRFSGRQFSNSRSEMNVSTLELGDSALYLCASTIQGGGQETQYFGPGTRLLVL.